This record covers a single T cell receptor (beta chain). No cognate antigen has been identified for it. No base-level quality is on record; no much larger clone is a single base apart. Libraries were constructed by the immunoSEQ multiplex PCR assay. Alongside multiparametric flow cytometry, deep sequencing of rearranged TCR beta loci was used to profile the T cell repertoires. TCRdb carries this immuneACCESS record with in-frame sequences only. Its versions omit some clonotypes, under half of them owing to an unresolved V gene in the studies checked, with the rest unexplained. The sample table shows over 40,000 clones, and roughly 90% are seen once. Of the sample, under 20% falls within the top ten clones. Its CDR3 holds 16 amino acids, cysteine through phenylalanine. Of the read, only the CDR3 DNA is kept; its 48 bases are in frame from base 1. The V end gives up 7 bases and the J end 10 bases, leaving 13 bases in the junction not matched to a gene. The germline V gene gives CDR1 as SNHLY and CDR2 as FYNNEI.

The sample comes from a study of lymphopenia after photon versus proton radiotherapy (dated by TCRdb to the late 2010s). Broadly, across the study: The immunological effects of photon versus proton radiation therapy were compared in patients with gastrointestinal tumors who developed high-grade lymphopenia. The study aimed to characterize how the two radiation modalities differ in their impact on the immune system. The roughly 21 patients in the cohort had gastrointestinal tumors, were treated with either photon or proton therapy, and subsequently developed lymphopenia. Paper-wide results and their limitations: After the lymphocyte count nadir, repertoires from photon-treated patients showed oligoclonal expansion, particularly of CD8+ Temra cells, and this expansion drove the decline in diversity. During treatment, patients who received proton therapy stayed relatively stable, whereas patients who received photon therapy lost naive T cells and TCR diversity and gained effector/memory populations. Among patients across the cohort who died, overall survival time showed an inverse correlation with a larger post-nadir drop in TCR diversity. The survival association was assessed only in patients who died, and the authors presented better survival with proton therapy as a possibility rather than a demonstrated result.

This TCR was recovered from a woman aged 40-49 years with cholangiocarcinoma. Here the chain combines TRBV2 and TRBJ1-6, with 10 junctional bases fitting TRBD1. The material sequenced was peripheral blood, taken from a patient treated with photon-based radiotherapy. The CDR3 sequence is CASIKNPTGGLSPLHF. The nucleotides read TGTGCCAGCATTAAAAACCCGACAGGGGGCCTCTCACCCCTCCACTTT.